This T cell receptor (beta chain) was found in a study of identical twins. Overall study findings and caveats: Clonotypes of the beta chain that were abundant in cord blood carried fewer insertions (memory repertoires showed none). Zero-insertion results could be subject to partial confounding by invariant MAIT and iNKT cells.

With template switching, a universal primer site was added, and the cDNA carried unique molecular identifiers. Each CDR3 protein is one row after TCRdb ran MiXCR on the 5' RACE reads. The sample has roughly 630,000 distinct CDR3 sequences, around 7.4% seen once; the top ten hold over 1.5%. V was pared by 1 base and J by 7 bases, with 17 bases between. The CDR3 length is 16 residues. Germline CDR1 MGHDK, CDR2 SYGVNS. Many counts were recorded for this clonotype. No antigen is known for it. All donors were healthy, and all were Caucasian. The same specimen was also included in a second study, on yellow fever vaccine responses in identical twins.

Sequencing was done on a sample of PBMCs. The chain employs TRBV25-1 and TRBJ2-1; no reliable D call. The source of this sequence is a woman younger than 35 in good health. CDR3 sequence (DNA): TGTGCCAGCAGTGAATGGAGTAACAAGGTGGGGAATGAGCAGTTCTTC. Translating gives CASSEWSNKVGNEQFF.